This TCR beta chain appears in the sequencing data of a study of T cells expressing NK-cell markers. Whole-study results and caveats: Among CD8+ T cells from 5 to 7 donors, dominant NKG2C+ clonotypes accounted for roughly 1.0-7.0%.

Turning to this clonotype: The antigen remains unidentified.

The authors generated TCR beta cDNA through 5'RACE template switching with UMIs. Reprocessing the 5' RACE reads, TCRdb reports a single entry for every CDR3 protein and omits DNA. In total, the table holds 500,000 to 700,000 distinct CDR3 sequences. Germline CDR1 is SGHDN and CDR2 is FVKESK. This CDR3 is 14 amino acids long. The chain carries TRBV14 and TRBJ2-1. The clonotype comes from a young man in good health. The specimen was blood T cells: a sorted CD56 or NKG2C T cell subset, CD4+ or CD8+ T cells, or bulk PBMC T cells (not recorded which). The CDR3 is CASSRLGSSNEQFF.